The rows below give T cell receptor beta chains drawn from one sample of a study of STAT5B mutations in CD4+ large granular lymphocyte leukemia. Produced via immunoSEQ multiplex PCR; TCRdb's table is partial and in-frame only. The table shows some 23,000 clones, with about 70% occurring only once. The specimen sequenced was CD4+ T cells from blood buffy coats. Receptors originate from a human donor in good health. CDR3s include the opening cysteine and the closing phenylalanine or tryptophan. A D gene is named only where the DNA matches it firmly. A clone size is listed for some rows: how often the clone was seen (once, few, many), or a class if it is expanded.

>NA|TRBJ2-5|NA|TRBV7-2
CASILRGEETQYF
TGTGCCAGCATCTTGAGAGGGGAAGAGACCCAGTACTTC
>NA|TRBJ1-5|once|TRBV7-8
CASSLYSQTGLGAVNQPQHF
TGTGCCAGCAGCTTATACTCCCAAACCGGGCTAGGGGCGGTAAATCAGCCCCAGCATTTT
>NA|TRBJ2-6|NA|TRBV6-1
CASSENWGSGANVLTF
TGTGCCAGCAGTGAAAACTGGGGCTCTGGGGCCAACGTCCTGACTTTC
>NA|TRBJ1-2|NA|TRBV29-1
CNAVGGYGYTF
TGCAACGCCGTGGGGGGCTATGGCTACACCTTC
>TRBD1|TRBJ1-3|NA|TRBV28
CASSSPGTGTGNTIYF
TGTGCCAGCAGTTCCCCCGGGACAGGGACAGGAAACACCATATATTTT
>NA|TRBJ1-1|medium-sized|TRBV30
CAWSNHAEAFF
TGTGCCTGGAGCAATCACGCTGAAGCTTTCTTT
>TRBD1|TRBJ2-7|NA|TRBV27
CASKRTGLYEQHF
TGTGCCAGCAAGAGGACAGGGCTCTACGAGCAGCACTTC
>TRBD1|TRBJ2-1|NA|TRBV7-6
CASSPRTGAEQFF
TGTGCCAGCAGCCCACGGACAGGGGCTGAGCAGTTCTTC
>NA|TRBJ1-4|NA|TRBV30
CAWAQGGTNEKLFF
TGTGCCTGGGCCCAAGGGGGTACTAATGAAAAACTGTTTTTT
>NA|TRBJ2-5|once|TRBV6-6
CASRAGETQYF
TGTGCCAGCAGAGCTGGAGAGACCCAGTACTTC
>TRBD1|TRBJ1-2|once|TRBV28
CASSPPGQGSYTF
TGTGCCAGCAGTCCACCCGGACAGGGGAGCTACACCTTC
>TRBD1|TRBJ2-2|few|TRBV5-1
CASSLVGTANTGELFF
TGCGCCAGCAGCTTGGTCGGGACAGCTAACACCGGGGAGCTGTTTTTT
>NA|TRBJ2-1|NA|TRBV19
CASSSEGISYNEQFF
TGTGCCAGTAGTTCCGAGGGTATATCCTACAATGAGCAGTTCTTC
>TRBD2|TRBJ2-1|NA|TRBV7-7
CASSSSLAYNEQFF
TGTGCCAGCAGCTCCTCACTAGCGTACAATGAGCAGTTCTTC
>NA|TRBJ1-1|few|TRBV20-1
CSESSTEAFF
TGCAGTGAGAGTAGCACTGAAGCTTTCTTT
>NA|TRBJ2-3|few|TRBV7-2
CASSWTSTDTQYF
TGTGCCAGCAGTTGGACTAGCACAGATACGCAGTATTTT
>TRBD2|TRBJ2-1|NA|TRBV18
CASSPRVRTSNEQFF
TGTGCCAGCTCACCACGGGTCAGGACTAGCAATGAGCAGTTCTTC
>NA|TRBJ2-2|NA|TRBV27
CASRRSSTLDTGELFF
TGTGCCAGCAGGAGATCTTCCACACTCGACACCGGGGAGCTGTTTTTT
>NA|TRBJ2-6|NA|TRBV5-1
CASSGTAIGSGANVLTF
TGCGCCAGCAGCGGGACGGCGATTGGCTCTGGGGCCAACGTCCTGACTTTC
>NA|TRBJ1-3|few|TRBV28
CASRQWGAAGNTIYF
TGTGCCAGCAGGCAATGGGGGGCAGCGGGAAACACCATATATTTT
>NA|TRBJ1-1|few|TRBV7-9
CASSLAVQGTEAFF
TGTGCCAGCAGCTTAGCCGTACAGGGCACTGAAGCTTTCTTT
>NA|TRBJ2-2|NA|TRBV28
CASSTANTGELFF
TGTGCCAGCAGTACAGCGAACACCGGGGAGCTGTTTTTT
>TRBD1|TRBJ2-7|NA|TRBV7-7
CASSPGTGNTYEQYF
TGTGCCAGCAGCCCCGGGACAGGGAATACCTACGAGCAGTACTTC
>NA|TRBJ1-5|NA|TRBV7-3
CASSRGSGISNQPQHF
TGTGCCAGCAGCCGGGGCTCTGGTATCTCTAATCAGCCCCAGCATTTT
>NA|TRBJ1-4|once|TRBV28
CASSLTTTNEKLFF
TGTGCCAGCAGTTTGACAACAACTAATGAAAAACTGTTTTTT